This is a list of T cell receptor beta chains from one sample in a study of blood T cell repertoires in COVID-19. Data came from immunoSEQ multiplex PCR; TCRdb stores just in-frame clones and leaves some out. The sample has about 220,000 clones, roughly 76% seen once. Sequencing was performed on peripheral blood. These receptors were obtained from a human donor in a cohort sampled during active COVID-19. CDR3s include the opening cysteine and the closing phenylalanine or tryptophan. D genes are given only for firm matches. Rows give clone size only sometimes, using once, few, many, or a class for an expanded clone.

len: 13; abundance: .; d_gene: .; j_gene: TRBJ1-3; v_gene: TRBV6-5; CDR3nt: TGTGCCAGCAGTTATAGGGAGGGAAACACCATATATTTT; CDR3aa: CASSYREGNTIYF
len: 14; abundance: many; d_gene: .; j_gene: TRBJ1-1; v_gene: TRBV7-9; CDR3nt: TGTGCCAGCAGCCCGATGGGGGCCGCCACTGAAGCTTTCTTT; CDR3aa: CASSPMGAATEAFF
len: 15; abundance: .; d_gene: TRBD2; j_gene: TRBJ2-7; v_gene: TRBV6-2/TRBV6-3; CDR3nt: TGTGCCAGCAGTCATCGACTAGCCTTTTCCTACGAGCAGTACTTC; CDR3aa: CASSHRLAFSYEQYF
len: 17; abundance: .; d_gene: TRBD1; j_gene: TRBJ1-5; v_gene: TRBV7-2; CDR3nt: TGTGCCAGCAGCTTGATGGGACAGATGGCCGGCAATCAGCCCCAGCATTTT; CDR3aa: CASSLMGQMAGNQPQHF
len: 15; abundance: .; d_gene: TRBD2; j_gene: TRBJ2-2; v_gene: TRBV5-1; CDR3nt: TGCGCCAGCAGCTTAGTAGCGGGTGGTACCGGGGAGCTGTTTTTT; CDR3aa: CASSLVAGGTGELFF
len: 14; abundance: .; d_gene: .; j_gene: TRBJ1-4; v_gene: TRBV4-3; CDR3nt: TGCGCCAGCAGCCAAGATGGAGTGTATGAAAAACTGTTTTTT; CDR3aa: CASSQDGVYEKLFF
len: 15; abundance: once; d_gene: .; j_gene: TRBJ2-2; v_gene: TRBV9; CDR3nt: TGTGCCAGCAGCGTACCTAGCGCAAACACCGGGGAGCTGTTTTTT; CDR3aa: CASSVPSANTGELFF
len: 15; abundance: .; d_gene: TRBD1; j_gene: TRBJ1-2; v_gene: TRBV6-2/TRBV6-3; CDR3nt: TGTGCCAGCAGCGACCCCGGGACAGGGGTCTATGGCTACACCTTC; CDR3aa: CASSDPGTGVYGYTF
len: 14; abundance: many; d_gene: .; j_gene: TRBJ2-7; v_gene: TRBV20-1; CDR3nt: TGCAGTGCTAGTGCCCCCCGGGAGTTGGAGGAGCAGTACTTC; CDR3aa: CSASAPRELEEQYF
len: 12; abundance: .; d_gene: TRBD1; j_gene: TRBJ1-2; v_gene: TRBV19; CDR3nt: TGTGCCAGTGGTCCAGGGGGAAATGGCTACACCTTC; CDR3aa: CASGPGGNGYTF
len: 14; abundance: .; d_gene: TRBD1; j_gene: TRBJ2-3; v_gene: TRBV9; CDR3nt: TGTGCCAGCAGCGTGCGACAGGGGGCAGATACGCAGTATTTT; CDR3aa: CASSVRQGADTQYF
len: 13; abundance: .; d_gene: .; j_gene: TRBJ1-1; v_gene: TRBV2; CDR3nt: TGTGCCAGCAGTGAAGAGCTAGGCACTGAAGCTTTCTTT; CDR3aa: CASSEELGTEAFF
len: 13; abundance: .; d_gene: .; j_gene: TRBJ2-5; v_gene: TRBV28; CDR3nt: TGTGCCAGCAGTTTCAGTTTTCAAGAGACCCAGTACTTC; CDR3aa: CASSFSFQETQYF
len: 12; abundance: .; d_gene: TRBD2; j_gene: TRBJ2-7; v_gene: TRBV5-6; CDR3nt: TGTGCTAGCGGCGGGGGGGCCTACGAGCAGTACTTC; CDR3aa: CASGGGAYEQYF
len: 14; abundance: .; d_gene: .; j_gene: TRBJ2-1; v_gene: TRBV14; CDR3nt: TGTGCCAGCAGCTCGGGCCGGGGCTACAATGAGCAGTTCTTC; CDR3aa: CASSSGRGYNEQFF
len: 15; abundance: .; d_gene: TRBD2; j_gene: TRBJ2-1; v_gene: TRBV5-1; CDR3nt: TGCGCCAGCAGCTTTAGGCTAGCGGGAGCCAATGAGCAGTTCTTC; CDR3aa: CASSFRLAGANEQFF
len: 17; abundance: .; d_gene: TRBD1; j_gene: TRBJ1-4; v_gene: TRBV18; CDR3nt: TGTGCCAGCTCACGACAGGGTTTGGTGGTCACTAATGAAAAACTGTTTTTT; CDR3aa: CASSRQGLVVTNEKLFF
len: 15; abundance: .; d_gene: TRBD1; j_gene: TRBJ1-1; v_gene: TRBV30; CDR3nt: TGTGCCTGGAGTCCTGGACAGGGGTGGCACACTGAAGCTTTCTTT; CDR3aa: CAWSPGQGWHTEAFF
len: 15; abundance: .; d_gene: TRBD2; j_gene: TRBJ2-1; v_gene: TRBV7-3; CDR3nt: TGTGCCAGCAGCTTAGGTAATAGCGGGAGTAATGAGCAGTTCTTC; CDR3aa: CASSLGNSGSNEQFF
len: 15; abundance: .; d_gene: TRBD1; j_gene: TRBJ1-3; v_gene: TRBV27; CDR3nt: TGTGCCAGCAGTCCAAGGACAGGCTCTGGAAACACCATATATTTT; CDR3aa: CASSPRTGSGNTIYF
len: 15; abundance: .; d_gene: .; j_gene: TRBJ2-7; v_gene: TRBV6-5; CDR3nt: TGTGCCAGCAGCTCCCGGTCTGTAGGGGGCTACGAGCAGTACTTC; CDR3aa: CASSSRSVGGYEQYF
len: 14; abundance: .; d_gene: TRBD2; j_gene: TRBJ2-1; v_gene: TRBV30; CDR3nt: TGTGCTCGCCGGTCTAGCGGGCCTTACAATGAGCAGTTCTTC; CDR3aa: CARRSSGPYNEQFF
len: 12; abundance: .; d_gene: .; j_gene: TRBJ2-3; v_gene: TRBV7-9; CDR3nt: TGTGCCAGCAGCTTAGAACGGGATACGCAGTATTTT; CDR3aa: CASSLERDTQYF
len: 13; abundance: .; d_gene: TRBD1; j_gene: TRBJ1-2; v_gene: TRBV19; CDR3nt: TGTGCCAGTAGTCCCCCGGGACAGGGTCGCTACACCTTC; CDR3aa: CASSPPGQGRYTF
len: 15; abundance: .; d_gene: .; j_gene: TRBJ2-7; v_gene: TRBV6-6; CDR3nt: TGTGCCAGCAGTTACTCCGACACGGAACCCTACGAGCAGTACTTC; CDR3aa: CASSYSDTEPYEQYF
len: 13; abundance: .; d_gene: TRBD1; j_gene: TRBJ1-1; v_gene: TRBV29-1; CDR3nt: TGCAGCGTGGGACAGGGTGGGAGCACTGAAGCTTTCTTT; CDR3aa: CSVGQGGSTEAFF
len: 16; abundance: .; d_gene: TRBD2; j_gene: TRBJ2-1; v_gene: TRBV27; CDR3nt: TGTGCCAGCAGCCGGGGACTAGCGGGAGTTCGGAATGAGCAGTTCTTC; CDR3aa: CASSRGLAGVRNEQFF
len: 15; abundance: once; d_gene: TRBD2; j_gene: TRBJ2-2; v_gene: TRBV5-4; CDR3nt: TGTGCCAGCAGCTCGACTAGCGGGAGAACCGGGGAGCTGTTTTTT; CDR3aa: CASSSTSGRTGELFF
len: 15; abundance: .; d_gene: .; j_gene: TRBJ2-3; v_gene: TRBV4-2; CDR3nt: TGTGCCAGCGTTGCCTCAGGTTATGGGACAGATACGCAGTATTTT; CDR3aa: CASVASGYGTDTQYF
len: 16; abundance: once; d_gene: TRBD2; j_gene: TRBJ2-1; v_gene: TRBV27; CDR3nt: TGTGCCAGCAACATAGGTAATAGCGGGGCCTACAATGAGCAGTTCTTC; CDR3aa: CASNIGNSGAYNEQFF
len: 14; abundance: .; d_gene: .; j_gene: TRBJ2-7; v_gene: TRBV9; CDR3nt: TGTGCCAGCAGCGTAGGAGGTATGAGAGACGAGCAGTACTTC; CDR3aa: CASSVGGMRDEQYF
len: 11; abundance: .; d_gene: .; j_gene: TRBJ2-7; v_gene: TRBV6-1; CDR3nt: TGTGCCAGCAGTGAACGGGGTTTGCAGTACTTC; CDR3aa: CASSERGLQYF
len: 14; abundance: .; d_gene: TRBD1; j_gene: TRBJ2-7; v_gene: TRBV2; CDR3nt: TGTGCCAGCAGTGTCCAGGGGGCGGTGTACGAGCAGTACTTC; CDR3aa: CASSVQGAVYEQYF